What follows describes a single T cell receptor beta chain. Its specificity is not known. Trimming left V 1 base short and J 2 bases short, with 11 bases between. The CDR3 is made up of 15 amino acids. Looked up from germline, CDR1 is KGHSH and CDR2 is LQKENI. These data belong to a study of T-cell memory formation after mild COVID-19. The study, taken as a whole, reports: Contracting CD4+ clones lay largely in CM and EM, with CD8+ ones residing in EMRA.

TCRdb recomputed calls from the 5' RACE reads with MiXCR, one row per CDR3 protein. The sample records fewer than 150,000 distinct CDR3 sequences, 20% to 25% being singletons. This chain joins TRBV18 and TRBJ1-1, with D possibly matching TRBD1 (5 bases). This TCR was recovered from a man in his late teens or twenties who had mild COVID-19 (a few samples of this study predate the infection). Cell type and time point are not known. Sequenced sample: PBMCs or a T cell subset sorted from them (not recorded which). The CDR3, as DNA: TGTGCCAGCTCACCACGGGGAGGGGTTAACACTGAAGCTTTCTTT. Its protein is CASSPRGGVNTEAFF.